Listed below are T cell receptor beta chains from one sample, sequenced in a study of blood T cells in healthy people across ages. TCRdb re-called the 5' RACE reads through MiXCR, storing one row per CDR3 protein. Of over 950,000 distinct CDR3 sequences in the sample, just over 50% are singletons; the top ten hold about a fifth. The sample taken for sequencing was blood. The receptors here all came from a woman in her fifties or sixties in good health. CDR3s include the opening cysteine and the closing phenylalanine or tryptophan. The D gene is left open where the match is weak. Clone size appears in some rows only: once, few, many, or a class for an expanded clone.

>15|TRBD2|once|TRBJ2-1|TRBV20-1
CSAQTSGRGSETQFF
TGCAGTGCCCAGACTAGCGGGAGAGGATCGGAGACCCAGTTCTTC
>17|.|.|TRBJ1-2|TRBV27
CASSLSTGLRGLNGYTF
TGTGCCAGCAGTTTATCCACAGGGCTCAGGGGATTGAATGGCTACACCTTC
>16|.|.|TRBJ2-1|TRBV4-1
CASSQDLLSSYNEQFF
TGCGCCAGCAGCCAAGATCTTCTGAGCTCCTACAATGAGCAGTTCTTC
>12|.|.|TRBJ2-5|TRBV28
CASTVAEETQYF
TGTGCCAGCACCGTTGCAGAAGAGACCCAGTACTTC
>20|.|.|TRBJ2-1|TRBV24-1
CATSGGRSRSGSYSYNEQFF
TGTGCCACCAGTGGTGGGCGCAGCCGCAGCGGCTCATACTCCTACAATGAGCAGTTCTTC
>16|.|.|TRBJ2-7|TRBV3-1
CASSQGQGSDLYEQYF
TGTGCTAGCAGCCAAGGTCAGGGATCGGATCTTTATGAGCAGTACTTC
>14|.|.|TRBJ2-7|TRBV6-6
CASSSDSPVYEQYF
TGTGCCAGCAGCTCGGACAGCCCCGTCTACGAGCAGTACTTC
>15|.|few|TRBJ2-5|TRBV4-3
CASSQDLVPRETQYF
TGCGCCAGCAGCCAAGACCTTGTCCCGCGGGAGACCCAGTACTTC
>19|TRBD1|few|TRBJ2-4|TRBV5-1
CASSLGPLLAGGPKNIQYF
TGCGCCAGCAGCTTGGGCCCCCTCCTGGCAGGGGGTCCCAAAAACATTCAGTACTTC
>12|.|few|TRBJ2-7|TRBV29-1
CSVVGASYGQYF
TGCAGCGTTGTTGGGGCGTCCTACGGCCAGTACTTC
>11|.|.|TRBJ2-7|TRBV29-1
CSVGSGGVQYF
TGCAGCGTGGGCAGCGGAGGTGTGCAGTACTTC
>19|.|.|TRBJ2-1|TRBV6-1
CASSERSPRPRSSYNEQFF
TGTGCCAGCAGTGAAAGGAGCCCTAGGCCCCGCAGCTCCTACAATGAGCAGTTCTTC
>15|.|.|TRBJ1-6|TRBV6-2/TRBV6-3
CASSYSSRINSPLHF
TGTGCCAGCAGTTACTCAAGTAGGATTAATTCACCCCTCCACTTT
>14|TRBD1|few|TRBJ2-5|TRBV9
CASSGLQGQETQYF
TGTGCCAGCAGCGGGCTACAGGGGCAAGAGACCCAGTACTTC
>14|TRBD2|.|TRBJ2-1|TRBV3-1
CASSQPGLAGGQFF
TGTGCCAGCAGCCAACCGGGACTAGCGGGAGGGCAGTTCTTC
>14|TRBD1|.|TRBJ2-7|TRBV28
CASTSGQGGREQYF
TGTGCCAGCACCTCCGGACAGGGTGGCCGCGAGCAGTACTTC
>14|.|.|TRBJ2-7|TRBV3-1
CASSPRENSYEQYF
TGTGCCAGCAGCCCCCGGGAGAACTCCTACGAGCAGTACTTC